This T cell receptor beta chain stems from a study of cytomegalovirus exposure and HLA in healthy donors. This PCR relied on a set of 60 Vbeta primers and 13 Jbeta primers. The assay was immunoSEQ multiplex PCR, and TCRdb's table has in-frame clones only and misses some. The sample consists of 100,000 to 150,000 clones, roughly four fifths of them appearing once. The CDR3 extends over 12 amino acids. V lost 7 bases, J lost 3 bases, and 4 bases stayed unmatched. Germline lookup yields CDR1 SGHNT and CDR2 YYREEE (reference sequence). The sample taken for sequencing was PBMCs. This TCR was recovered from a woman in her thirties or forties in good health and CMV-seronegative. V is TRBV5-4 and J is TRBJ2-7, with 7 bases identical to TRBD1. CDR3 bases: TGTGCCAGCCGCCGGGACAGCTACGAGCAGTACTTC. Residues: CASRRDSYEQYF.